Following are 9 T cell receptor beta chains from one sample sequenced in a study of T cells after yellow fever vaccination (dated by TCRdb to the late 2010s). This specimen's treatment or condition label, per the study, means: live attenuated yellow fever vaccine strain. Libraries came from 5' RACE. TCRdb lists the instrument as Illumina HiSeq 2500. TCRdb's own reprocessing of the public reads used fastp at Q25 and MiXCR and kept productive beta chains. Rows with one shared CDR3 protein collapse into an entry with the most common genes and DNA. The sample yields some 130,000 distinct CDR3 sequences; under 7% were counted once. The ten biggest clones cover 0.55% to 0.7% of the sample. The material sequenced was CD4+ T cells sorted from PBMCs, taken 10 days after the yellow fever booster vaccination. These receptors originate from a man aged 25 to 45 who received the YFV17D yellow fever vaccine.

This clonotype was found many times. The chain joins TRBV18 to TRBJ2-7; tentative D call: TRBD1 (6 bases). CDR1 is KGHSH and CDR2 is LQKENI in the germline V gene. This CDR3 comprises 15 residues. The ends were cut back, 2 bases at V and 6 bases at J, with 17 bases in the middle. CDR3 nucleotides: TGTGCCAGCTCACCATCCCGGGACACTCTCGGCGAGCAGTACTTC. It specifies CASSPSRDTLGEQYF.

The sample holds many counts of this clonotype. The chain's CDR3 is CASSLDTGVNEQFF. Written as DNA, the CDR3 is TGTGCCAGCAGCTTAGACACGGGAGTCAATGAGCAGTTCTTC. The chain uses TRBV7-2 and TRBJ2-1, with D possibly TRBD2 on 6 matching bases. This CDR3 is 14 amino acids long. The V and J ends lost 1 base and 6 bases respectively, with 10 bases between them. Looked up from germline, CDR1 is SGHTA and CDR2 is FQGNSA. Complete variable domain (other parts from reference TRBV7-2 and TRBJ2-1): GAGVSQSPSNKVTEKGKDVELRCDPISGHTALYWYRQSLGQGLEFLIYFQGNSAPDKSGLPSDRFSAERTGGSVSTLTIQRTQQEDSAVYLCASSLDTGVNEQFFGPGTRLTVL.

This clonotype was found many times. The chain uses TRBV7-3 and TRBJ2-1, with 7 bases lining up with TRBD1. V dropped 3 bases and J dropped 6; count of bases not matched to a gene: 5. CDR3 length: 14 amino acids. The germline CDR1 and CDR2 sequences are SGHTA and FQGTGA. The CDR3 nucleotides read TGTGCCAGCAGCTTGGACAGGACGGGCAATGAGCAGTTCTTC. Translation gives CASSLDRTGNEQFF.

V gene TRBV5-4 combines with J gene TRBJ2-5; 10 bases agree with TRBD2. Losses at the gene ends were 3 bases for V and 5 bases for J; bases not matched to a gene: 1. CDR3 length: 13 residues. Germline values: CDR1 SGHNT, CDR2 YYREEE (reference sequence). The CDR3 DNA sequence: TGTGCCAGCAGCTCGACTAGCGGGGAGACCCAGTACTTC. As protein: CASSSTSGETQYF.

This clonotype was observed a handful of times. The chain has TRBV30 and TRBJ1-3; D is unclear. V shed 5 bases and J shed 1 base, with 12 bases lying between them. CDR1 is GTSNPN and CDR2 is SVGIG in the germline V gene (reference sequence). CDR3 length: 14 residues. The CDR3 DNA sequence: TGTGCCTGGGAGCTGGGTTCGTCTGGAAACACCATATATTTT. Translating gives CAWELGSSGNTIYF.

This clonotype was detected many times. V gene TRBV4-3 combines with J gene TRBJ2-6; D remains unclear. The CDR3 extends over 18 amino acids. Trimming took 0 bases from V and 0 from J, leaving 12 bases between them. The germline CDR1 and CDR2 sequences are LGHNA and YSLEER. CDR3 protein: CASSQERERVSGANVLTF. CDR3 in DNA: TGCGCCAGCAGCCAAGAAAGGGAACGGGTCTCTGGGGCCAACGTCCTGACTTTC.

The V gene is TRBV30, the J gene TRBJ2-7, with D perhaps TRBD1 (5 bases). Germline V CDR1 and CDR2: GTSNPN, SVGIG (reference sequence). Trimming took 3 bases from V and 0 from J, leaving 9 bases between them. The CDR3 runs 13 residues. As DNA, the CDR3 is TGTGCCTGGAGGACAGAGAACTCCTACGAGCAGTACTTC. Its translation: CAWRTENSYEQYF.

This clonotype was observed a handful of times. The CDR3 is CASSPSGRAYNEQFF. The CDR3 DNA is TGTGCCAGCAGCCCGAGCGGGAGGGCCTACAATGAGCAGTTCTTC. This chain joins TRBV11-3 and TRBJ2-1; 10 bases are shared with TRBD2. After removal of 5 bases from V and 2 bases from J, the junction contained 3 bases not matched to a gene. This CDR3 comprises 15 residues. Germline V CDR1 and CDR2: SGHNT, YENEEA.

This clonotype has ten or more counts. The V call is TRBV11-1, the J call TRBJ2-7; the match to TRBD2 covers 8 bases. CDR3 length: 14 residues. Germline V lookup: CDR1 SGHAT, CDR2 FQDESV (reference sequence). The V segment lost 5 bases and the J segment 0 bases; nucleotides outside the gene matches: 3. In DNA, the CDR3 is TGTGCCAGCAGCCTGCGGGAGGACTCCTACGAGCAGTACTTC. It codes for CASSLREDSYEQYF.